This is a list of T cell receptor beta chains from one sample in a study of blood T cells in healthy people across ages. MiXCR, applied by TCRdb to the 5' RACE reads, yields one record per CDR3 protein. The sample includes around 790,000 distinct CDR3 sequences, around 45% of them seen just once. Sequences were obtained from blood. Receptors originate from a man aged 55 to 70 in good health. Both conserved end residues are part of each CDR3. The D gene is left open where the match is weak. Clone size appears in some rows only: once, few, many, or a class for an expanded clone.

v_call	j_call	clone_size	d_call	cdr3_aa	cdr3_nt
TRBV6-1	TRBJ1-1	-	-	CASSEIWMSMNTEAFF	TGTGCCAGCAGTGAAATCTGGATGTCCATGAACACTGAAGCTTTCTTT
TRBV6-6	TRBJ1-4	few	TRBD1	CASSYSGQAEKLFF	TGTGCCAGCAGTTACTCGGGACAGGCTGAAAAACTGTTTTTT
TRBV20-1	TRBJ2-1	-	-	CSARPGTRPWAGEQFF	TGCAGTGCTAGACCTGGGACTCGCCCGTGGGCAGGAGAGCAGTTCTTC
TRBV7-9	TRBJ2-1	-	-	CASSDTGTGEDEQFF	TGTGCCAGCAGCGACACCGGGACTGGGGAGGATGAGCAGTTCTTC
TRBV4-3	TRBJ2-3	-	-	CASSQDKHRTGDTQYF	TGCGCCAGCAGCCAAGATAAACATAGGACGGGCGATACGCAGTATTTT
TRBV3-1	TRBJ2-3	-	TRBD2	CASSLSRLAGSTDTQYF	TGTGCCAGCAGCCTTTCCAGACTAGCGGGGAGCACAGATACGCAGTATTTT
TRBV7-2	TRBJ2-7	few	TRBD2	CASSLMGGGGYEQYF	TGTGCCAGCAGCTTAATGGGCGGGGGGGGTTACGAGCAGTACTTC
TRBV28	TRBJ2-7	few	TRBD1	CASSLGQGRVGKYEQYF	TGTGCCAGCAGTTTGGGACAGGGTCGTGTTGGGAAGTACGAGCAGTACTTC
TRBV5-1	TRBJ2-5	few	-	CASSLERWETQYF	TGCGCCAGCAGCTTGGAGCGCTGGGAGACCCAGTACTTC
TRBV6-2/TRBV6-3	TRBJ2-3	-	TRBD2	CASIPRTSGVTQYF	TGTGCCAGCATCCCCCGGACTAGCGGGGTTACGCAGTATTTT
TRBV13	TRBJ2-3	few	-	CASSLRSGSTDTQYF	TGTGCCAGCAGCTTAAGGTCAGGGTCTACAGATACGCAGTATTTT
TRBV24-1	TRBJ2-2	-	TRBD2	CATSDLRSGDTGELFF	TGTGCCACCAGTGATTTGAGGAGCGGGGACACCGGGGAGCTGTTTTTT
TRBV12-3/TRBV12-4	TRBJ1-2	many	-	CASSYRVNYGYTF	TGTGCCAGCAGCTACAGGGTTAACTATGGCTACACCTTC
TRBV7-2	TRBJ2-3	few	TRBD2	CASSLAGTSGGTSTDTQYF	TGTGCCAGCAGCTTAGCCGGGACTAGCGGGGGGACTAGCACAGATACGCAGTATTTT
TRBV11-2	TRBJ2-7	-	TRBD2	CASSRGEGREQYF	TGTGCCAGCAGCCGAGGGGAGGGCCGGGAGCAGTACTTC
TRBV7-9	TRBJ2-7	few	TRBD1	CASSTAQGTDSRGRSYEQYF	TGTGCCAGCAGCACCGCCCAAGGGACAGACTCCCGGGGACGCTCCTACGAGCAGTACTTC
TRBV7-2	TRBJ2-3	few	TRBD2	CASSSTTSGSTDTQYF	TGTGCCAGCAGCTCGACGACTAGCGGATCGACAGATACGCAGTATTTT